The following is a TCR beta chain sequence with its context. Its target is not known. The sample is drawn from a study of T-cell memory formation after mild COVID-19. Study-level results: Contracting CD4+ clones sat mainly in CM and EM; CD8+ in EMRA.

The trim removed 4 bases at V and 4 bases at J, leaving 6 bases unmatched. The CDR3 covers 16 residues. Germline V lookup: CDR1 MNHEY, CDR2 SMNVEV (reference sequence). MiXCR, applied by TCRdb to the 5' RACE reads, yields one record per CDR3 protein. The table includes more than 110,000 distinct CDR3 sequences, around 15% detected once. V and J are TRBV27 and TRBJ2-1; 11 bases line up with TRBD2. The receptor comes from an adult woman who had mild COVID-19 (a few samples of this study predate the infection). Cell type and time point are not known. Sequencing input: PBMCs or a T cell subset sorted from them (not recorded which). In DNA form, the CDR3 reads TGTGCCAGCAGTTCCCCATTAGCGGGGGGGTACAATGAGCAGTTCTTC. As protein: CASSSPLAGGYNEQFF.